This T cell receptor (beta chain) was documented in a study of T cells after posttransplantation cyclophosphamide. General study findings and limits: Donor CD8+ memory clones often dominated recipient blood repertoires at later times. Tissue-infiltrating T cells from skin or gut overlapped little with blood T cells. Recipient CMV seropositivity and CMV reactivation strongly tracked TRB clonality.

This related bone marrow graft donor gave peripheral blood on the day of marrow donation. Some clones are missing from TCRdb's copy, which holds only in-frame ones; the method was immunoSEQ multiplex PCR. This sample has under 45,000 clones, each found more than once. This clone showed up just a few times. Its antigen is unknown. Per germline, CDR1 SGDLS and CDR2 YYNGEE. The V and J ends lost 3 bases and 7 bases, in that order; junction bases with no gene match: 4. The CDR3 runs to 14 residues. V is TRBV9 and J is TRBJ1-6, with 7 positions matching TRBD1. Specimen: PBMCs. The sequence came from a young man in good health and a related stem cell transplant donor. The chain's CDR3 is CASSDRGGNSPLHF. The DNA of the CDR3 is TGTGCCAGCAGCGACAGGGGCGGGAATTCACCCCTCCACTTT.